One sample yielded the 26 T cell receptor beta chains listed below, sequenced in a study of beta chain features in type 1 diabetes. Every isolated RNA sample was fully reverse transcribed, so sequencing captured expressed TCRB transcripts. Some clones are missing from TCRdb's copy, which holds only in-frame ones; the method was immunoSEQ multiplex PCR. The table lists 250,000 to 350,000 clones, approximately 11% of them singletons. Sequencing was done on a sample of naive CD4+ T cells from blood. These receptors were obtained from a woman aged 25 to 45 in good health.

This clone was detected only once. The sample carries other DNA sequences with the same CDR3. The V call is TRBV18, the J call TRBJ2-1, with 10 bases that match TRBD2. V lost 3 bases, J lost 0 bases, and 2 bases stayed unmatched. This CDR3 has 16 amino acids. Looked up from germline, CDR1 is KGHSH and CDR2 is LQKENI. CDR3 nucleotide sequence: TGTGCCAGCTCACCTCCTAGCGGGAGCTCCTACAATGAGCAGTTCTTC. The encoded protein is CASSPPSGSSYNEQFF.

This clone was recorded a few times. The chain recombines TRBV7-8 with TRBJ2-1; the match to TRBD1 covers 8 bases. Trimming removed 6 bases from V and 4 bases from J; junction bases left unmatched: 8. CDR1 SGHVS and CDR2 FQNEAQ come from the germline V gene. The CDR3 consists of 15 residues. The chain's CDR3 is CASSLLGQGYNEQFF. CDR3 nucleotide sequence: TGTGCCAGCAGTTTGCTAGGACAGGGTTACAATGAGCAGTTCTTC.

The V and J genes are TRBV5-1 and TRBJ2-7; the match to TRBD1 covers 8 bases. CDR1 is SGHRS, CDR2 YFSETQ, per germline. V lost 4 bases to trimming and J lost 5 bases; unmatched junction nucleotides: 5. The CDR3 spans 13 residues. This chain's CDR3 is CASSPDRGHEQYF. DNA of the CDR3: TGCGCCAGCAGCCCCGACAGGGGACACGAGCAGTACTTC.

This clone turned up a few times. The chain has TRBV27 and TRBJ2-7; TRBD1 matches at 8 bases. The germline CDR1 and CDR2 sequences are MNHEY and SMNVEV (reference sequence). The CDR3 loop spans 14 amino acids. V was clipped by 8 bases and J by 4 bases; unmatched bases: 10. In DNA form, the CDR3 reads TGTGCCAGCGCTAAAGGGCAGGGGGCTTACGAGCAGTACTTC. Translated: CASAKGQGAYEQYF.

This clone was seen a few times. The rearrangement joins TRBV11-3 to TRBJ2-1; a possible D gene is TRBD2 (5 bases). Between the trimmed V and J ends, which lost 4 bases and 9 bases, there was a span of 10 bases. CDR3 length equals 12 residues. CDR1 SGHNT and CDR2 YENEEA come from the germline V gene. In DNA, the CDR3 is TGTGCCAGCAGCTCGAGGGTAGGTGAGCAGTTCTTC. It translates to CASSSRVGEQFF.

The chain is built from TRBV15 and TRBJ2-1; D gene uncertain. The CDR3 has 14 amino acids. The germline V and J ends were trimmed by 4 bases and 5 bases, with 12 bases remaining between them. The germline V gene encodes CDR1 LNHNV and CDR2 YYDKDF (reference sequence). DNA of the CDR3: TGTGCCACCAGCAAGATTAGTGAACACAATGAGCAGTTCTTC. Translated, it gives CATSKISEHNEQFF.

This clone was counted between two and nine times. CDR3 protein: CASSLRDSGRAFF. The CDR3 DNA sequence: TGTGCCAGCAGCCTACGGGACAGCGGACGCGCTTTCTTT. The chain links TRBV7-2 to TRBJ1-1, with 7 bases fitting TRBD1. Trimming cost V 5 bases and J 11 bases; bases outside gene matches: 11. CDR3 length equals 13 residues. Germline V gives CDR1 SGHTA, CDR2 FQGNSA.

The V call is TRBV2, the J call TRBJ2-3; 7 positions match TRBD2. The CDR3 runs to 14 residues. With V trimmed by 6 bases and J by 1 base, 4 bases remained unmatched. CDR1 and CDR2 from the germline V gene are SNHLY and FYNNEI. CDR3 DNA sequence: TGTGCCAGCAGGGAGGGAGGGGGCACAGATACGCAGTATTTT. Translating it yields CASREGGGTDTQYF.

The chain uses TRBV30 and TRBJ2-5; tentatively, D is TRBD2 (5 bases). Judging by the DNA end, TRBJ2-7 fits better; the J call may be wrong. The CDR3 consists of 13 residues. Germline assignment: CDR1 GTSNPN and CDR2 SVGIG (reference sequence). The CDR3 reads CAWSSRAAAEQYF. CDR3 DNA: TGTGCCTGGAGTTCCAGAGCGGCGGCCGAGCAGTACTTC.

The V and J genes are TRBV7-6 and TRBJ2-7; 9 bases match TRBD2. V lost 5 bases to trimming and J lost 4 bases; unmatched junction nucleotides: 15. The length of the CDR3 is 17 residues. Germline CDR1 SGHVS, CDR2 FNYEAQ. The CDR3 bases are TGTGCCAGCAGCACTAAAGTCATGCGGGAGGGCCGATACGAGCAGTACTTC. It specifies CASSTKVMREGRYEQYF.

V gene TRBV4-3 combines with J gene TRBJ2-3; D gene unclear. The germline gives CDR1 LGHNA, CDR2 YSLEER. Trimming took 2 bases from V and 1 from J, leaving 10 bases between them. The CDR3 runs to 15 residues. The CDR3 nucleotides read TGCGCCAGCAGCCAATCCCCCCAGGGCACAGATACGCAGTATTTT. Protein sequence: CASSQSPQGTDTQYF.

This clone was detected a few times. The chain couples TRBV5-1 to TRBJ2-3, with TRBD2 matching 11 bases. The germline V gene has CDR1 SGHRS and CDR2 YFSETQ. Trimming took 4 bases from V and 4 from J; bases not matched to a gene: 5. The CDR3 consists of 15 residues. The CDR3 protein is CASSLAGGTPDTQYF. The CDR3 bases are TGCGCCAGCAGCCTAGCGGGAGGTACCCCAGATACGCAGTATTTT.

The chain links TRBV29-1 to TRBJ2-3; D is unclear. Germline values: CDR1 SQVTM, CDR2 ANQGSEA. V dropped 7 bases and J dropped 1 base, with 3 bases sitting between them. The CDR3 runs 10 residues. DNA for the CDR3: TGCAGCGCCGGCACAGATACGCAGTATTTT. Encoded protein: CSAGTDTQYF.

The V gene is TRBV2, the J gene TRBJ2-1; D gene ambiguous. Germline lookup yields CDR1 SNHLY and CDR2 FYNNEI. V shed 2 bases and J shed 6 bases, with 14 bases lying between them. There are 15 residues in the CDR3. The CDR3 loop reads CASSEYELSVNEQFF. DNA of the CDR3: TGTGCCAGCAGTGAATACGAGCTCTCCGTCAATGAGCAGTTCTTC.

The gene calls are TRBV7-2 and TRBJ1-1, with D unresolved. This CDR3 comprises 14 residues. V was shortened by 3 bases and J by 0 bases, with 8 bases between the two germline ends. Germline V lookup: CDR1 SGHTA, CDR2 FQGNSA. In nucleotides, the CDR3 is TGTGCCAGCAGCTTCGACACAGTGAACACTGAAGCTTTCTTT. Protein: CASSFDTVNTEAFF.

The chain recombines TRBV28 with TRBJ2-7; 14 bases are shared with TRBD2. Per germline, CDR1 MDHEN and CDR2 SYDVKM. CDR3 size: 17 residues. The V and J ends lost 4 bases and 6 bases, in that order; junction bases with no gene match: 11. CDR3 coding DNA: TGTGCCAGCAGTTCTCCGGGACTAGCGGGAGATCTTGGCGAGCAGTACTTC. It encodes CASSSPGLAGDLGEQYF.

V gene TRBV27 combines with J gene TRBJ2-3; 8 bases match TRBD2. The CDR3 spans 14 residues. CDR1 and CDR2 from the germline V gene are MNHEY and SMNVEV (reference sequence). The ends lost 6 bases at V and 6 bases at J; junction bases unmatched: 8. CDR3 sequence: CASRGAGEGDTQYF. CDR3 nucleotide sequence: TGTGCCAGCAGGGGAGCGGGAGAGGGTGATACGCAGTATTTT.

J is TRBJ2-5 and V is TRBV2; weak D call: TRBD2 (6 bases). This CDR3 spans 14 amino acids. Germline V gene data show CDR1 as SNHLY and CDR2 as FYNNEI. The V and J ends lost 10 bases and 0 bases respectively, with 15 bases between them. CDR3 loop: CANHPPGDQETQYF. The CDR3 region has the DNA TGTGCCAACCACCCTCCGGGGGACCAAGAGACCCAGTACTTC.

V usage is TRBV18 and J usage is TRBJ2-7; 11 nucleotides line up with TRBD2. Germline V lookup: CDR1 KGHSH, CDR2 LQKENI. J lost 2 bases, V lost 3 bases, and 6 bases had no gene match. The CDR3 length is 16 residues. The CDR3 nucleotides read TGTGCCAGCTCACCGTTCACTAGCGGGGGACCCTACGAGCAGTACTTC. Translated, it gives CASSPFTSGGPYEQYF.

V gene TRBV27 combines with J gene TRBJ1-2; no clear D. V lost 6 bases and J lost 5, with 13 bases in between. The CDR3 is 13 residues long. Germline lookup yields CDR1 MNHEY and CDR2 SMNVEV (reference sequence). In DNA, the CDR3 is TGTGCCAGCAGCCTGACCCCGGGGTATGGCTACACCTTC. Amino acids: CASSLTPGYGYTF.

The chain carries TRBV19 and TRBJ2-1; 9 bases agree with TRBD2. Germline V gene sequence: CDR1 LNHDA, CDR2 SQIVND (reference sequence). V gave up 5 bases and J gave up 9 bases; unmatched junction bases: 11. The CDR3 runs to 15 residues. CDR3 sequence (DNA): TGTGCCAGTAGTTGGTCTAGCGGGAATCGACCTGAGCAGTTCTTC. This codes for CASSWSSGNRPEQFF.

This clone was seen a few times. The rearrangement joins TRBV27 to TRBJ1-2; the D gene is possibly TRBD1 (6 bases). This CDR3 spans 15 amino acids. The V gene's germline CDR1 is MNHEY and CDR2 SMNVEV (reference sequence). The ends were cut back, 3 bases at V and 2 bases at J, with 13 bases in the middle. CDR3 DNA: TGTGCCAGCAGTTTCTTGGACAGTTTGAACTATGGCTACACCTTC. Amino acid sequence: CASSFLDSLNYGYTF.

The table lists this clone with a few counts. The DNA of the CDR3 is TGTGCCTGGAGTGCCCCCAGGGGGCCCCAGCATTTT. Translating it yields CAWSAPRGPQHF. The rearrangement links TRBV30 to TRBJ1-5, with D perhaps matching TRBD1 (6 bases). Germline lookup yields CDR1 GTSNPN and CDR2 SVGIG (reference sequence). With 1 base removed from V and 9 bases from J, the gap between germline ends came to 10 bases. CDR3 length: 12 amino acids. Looking up the rest from reference TRBV30 and TRBJ1-5 gives the full variable domain: SQTIHQWPATLVQPVGSPLSLECTVEGTSNPNLYWYRQAAGRGLQLLFYSVGIGQISSEVPQNLSASRPQDRQFILSSKKLLLSDSGFYLCAWSAPRGPQHFGDGTRLSIL.

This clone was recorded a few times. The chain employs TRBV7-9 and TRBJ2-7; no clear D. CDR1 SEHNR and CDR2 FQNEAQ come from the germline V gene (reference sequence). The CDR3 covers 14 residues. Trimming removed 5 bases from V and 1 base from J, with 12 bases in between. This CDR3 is CASSPSVASYEQYF. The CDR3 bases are TGTGCCAGCAGCCCCAGCGTCGCGTCCTACGAGCAGTACTTC.

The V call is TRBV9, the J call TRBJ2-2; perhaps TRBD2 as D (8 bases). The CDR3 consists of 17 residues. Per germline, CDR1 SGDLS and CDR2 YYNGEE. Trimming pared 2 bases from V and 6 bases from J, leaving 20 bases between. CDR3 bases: TGTGCCAGCAGCGTGCAGACAGGGACTAGGGTCGCCGGGGAGCTGTTTTTT. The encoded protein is CASSVQTGTRVAGELFF.

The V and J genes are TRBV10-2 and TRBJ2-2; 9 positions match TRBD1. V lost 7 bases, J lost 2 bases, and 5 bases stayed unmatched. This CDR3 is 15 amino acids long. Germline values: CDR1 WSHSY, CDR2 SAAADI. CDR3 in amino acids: CASKRQGENTGELFF. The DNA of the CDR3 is TGCGCCAGCAAGAGACAGGGGGAAAACACCGGGGAGCTGTTTTTT.